Below, 3 T cell receptor beta chains from the same sample are listed, as sequenced in a study of T cell responses to AZD1222 COVID-19 vaccine. Only in-frame clones appear in the TCRdb table, and some are missing; sequencing was by immunoSEQ multiplex PCR. The table includes around 180,000 clones, more than 75% detected once. The source was peripheral blood, collected 28 days after the second AZD1222 dose. These receptors came from an adult who received the AZD1222 COVID-19 vaccine.

The chain recombines TRBV24-1 with TRBJ1-2; tentative D call: TRBD1 (6 bases). Germline loops: CDR1 KGHDR, CDR2 SFDVKD. Trimming took 6 bases from V and 7 from J, leaving 17 bases between them. CDR3 size: 14 residues. The CDR3 reads CATSSPGEVFGYTF. CDR3 in DNA: TGTGCCACCAGTTCTCCAGGGGAAGTGTTTGGCTACACCTTC.

The chain uses TRBV19 and TRBJ1-2; D unclear. The CDR3 consists of 14 residues. V lost 3 bases to trimming and J lost 3 bases, with 11 bases between them. Germline CDR1 LNHDA, CDR2 SQIVND (reference sequence). CDR3 coding DNA: TGTGCCAGTAGTATTGTGCGGGTTGACTATGGCTACACCTTC. Its protein is CASSIVRVDYGYTF.

This clone was detected a few times. CDR3 sequence: CASSYSGGRRYEQYF. The DNA of the CDR3 is TGTGCCAGCAGTTACTCTGGGGGGCGCAGATACGAGCAGTACTTC. This chain links TRBV6-5 with TRBJ2-7; D may match TRBD1 or TRBD2 (6 bases each). The length of the CDR3 is 15 residues. The V and J ends lost 0 bases and 4 bases respectively, with 13 bases between them. CDR1 is MNHEY and CDR2 is SVGAGI in the germline V gene.